Each of the 8 T cell receptor beta chains below was sequenced from the same sample in a study of shared clonotypes between healthy human individuals. Profiling relied on immunoSEQ multiplex PCR, and the TCRdb table lists in-frame clones only, not all of them. This table has about 480,000 clones, 79% appearing once. The source material was PBMCs. Receptor source: a woman aged 35 to 49 in good health. Some clones in this sample may be carry-over from other donors' samples.

This rearrangement joins TRBV28 to TRBJ1-1; D ambiguous. Trimming removed 4 bases at V and 9 bases at J, with 12 bases between. Germline lookup yields CDR1 MDHEN and CDR2 SYDVKM. The CDR3 consists of 12 residues. CDR3 amino acids: CASSSSPSKAFF. CDR3 DNA: TGTGCCAGCAGTTCCAGCCCCTCCAAAGCTTTCTTT.

The rearrangement links TRBV19 to TRBJ2-2; no definite D call. The germline V gene encodes CDR1 LNHDA and CDR2 SQIVND (reference sequence). Trimming pared 4 bases from V and 7 bases from J, leaving 7 bases between. The CDR3 loop spans 12 amino acids. The CDR3 nucleotides read TGTGCCAGTAGTAAGGCTTTCGGGGAGCTGTTTTTT. Its protein product is CASSKAFGELFF.

The chain has TRBV2 and TRBJ2-3, with D possibly being TRBD1 or TRBD2 (5 bases each). V was trimmed by 3 bases and J by 8 bases, leaving 15 bases between them. The CDR3 runs 14 residues. CDR1 and CDR2 (germline): SNHLY, FYNNEI. The CDR3 loop reads CASSDGTSQPTQYF. DNA of the CDR3: TGTGCCAGCAGTGACGGGACCAGCCAACCTACGCAGTATTTT.

This chain uses TRBV27 with TRBJ2-2, with 8 positions matching TRBD2. Unmatched junction bases numbered 6, after V lost 3 bases and J lost 6 bases. This CDR3 is 15 amino acids long. Germline V lookup: CDR1 MNHEY, CDR2 SMNVEV (reference sequence). CDR3 amino acids: CASSLVIAGPGELFF. Here the CDR3 DNA reads TGTGCCAGCAGTTTGGTGATAGCGGGACCCGGGGAGCTGTTTTTT.

V gene TRBV28 combines with J gene TRBJ2-2; possible D gene TRBD1, 5 bases. This CDR3 has 16 residues. Germline lookup yields CDR1 MDHEN and CDR2 SYDVKM. Trimming removed 2 bases from V and 1 base from J, with 11 bases in between. CDR3 sequence reads: CASSLGAGMNTGELFF. CDR3 nucleotide sequence: TGTGCCAGCAGTTTAGGGGCAGGGATGAACACCGGGGAGCTGTTTTTT.

V and J are TRBV5-1 and TRBJ2-2, with D possibly being TRBD1 (5 bases). The CDR3 has 15 residues. V was pared by 4 bases and J by 5 bases, with 15 bases between. Germline V gene lookup returns CDR1 SGHRS and CDR2 YFSETQ. The DNA of the CDR3 is TGCGCCAGCAGCCGGATGCAGGGTCCGACCGGGGAGCTGTTTTTT. Translated, it gives CASSRMQGPTGELFF. The full variable domain, rest sourced from reference TRBV5-1 and TRBJ2-2, is KAGVTQTPRYLIKTRGQQVTLSCSPISGHRSVSWYQQTPGQGLQFLFEYFSETQRNKGNFPGRFSGRQFSNSRSEMNVSTLELGDSALYLCASSRMQGPTGELFFGEGSRLTVL.

The count of this clone is one. This chain connects TRBV18 to TRBJ1-4, with D possibly TRBD1 on 5 matching bases. The germline V gene encodes CDR1 KGHSH and CDR2 LQKENI. The CDR3 length is 15 residues. V lost 6 bases, J lost 0 bases, and 11 bases lay in between. The CDR3: CASSLGQATNEKLFF. For the CDR3, the DNA is TGTGCCAGCTCTCTTGGACAAGCAACTAATGAAAAACTGTTTTTT. The variable domain in full, with the rest retrieved from reference TRBV18 and TRBJ1-4, is NAGVMQNPRHLVRRRGQEARLRCSPMKGHSHVYWYRQLPEEGLKFMVYLQKENIIDESGMPKERFSAEFPKEGPSILRIQQVVRGDSAAYFCASSLGQATNEKLFFGSGTQLSVL.

A single count supports this clone. This sequence joins TRBV5-1 and TRBJ1-1; tentative D call: TRBD1 (5 bases). Trimming pared 0 bases from V and 1 base from J, leaving 7 bases between. Germline V lookup: CDR1 SGHRS, CDR2 YFSETQ. This CDR3 comprises 14 residues. CDR3 in DNA: TGCGCCAGCAGCTTGGACAGGCGGAACACTGAAGCTTTCTTT. Amino acids: CASSLDRRNTEAFF. Together with reference TRBV5-1 and TRBJ1-1, the CDR3 gives the full variable domain: KAGVTQTPRYLIKTRGQQVTLSCSPISGHRSVSWYQQTPGQGLQFLFEYFSETQRNKGNFPGRFSGRQFSNSRSEMNVSTLELGDSALYLCASSLDRRNTEAFFGQGTRLTVV.